The 24 T cell receptor beta chains below all came from one sample that was sequenced in a study of PD-L1 blockade in urothelial cancer. Assay: immunoSEQ multiplex PCR; the TCRdb copy retains only in-frame clones and omits some. The profile shows about 100,000 clones, over 80% of them singletons. This material consisted of PBMCs, taken around atezolizumab (anti-PD-L1) treatment. These receptors all stem from a woman of 80 years or more with urothelial cancer.

Of note for this clone: In the same sample, other DNA sequences code for this CDR3. This chain joins TRBV5-1 and TRBJ2-3; a possible D gene is TRBD2 (5 bases). V lost 0 bases and J 1 base, leaving 6 bases between the germline ends. The CDR3 length is 14 residues. Germline CDR1 is SGHRS and CDR2 is YFSETQ. The CDR3 region has the DNA TGCGCCAGCAGCTTGGAGGGAGGCACAGATACGCAGTATTTT. Its translation is CASSLEGGTDTQYF.

V usage is TRBV30 and J usage is TRBJ2-1, with D possibly being TRBD2 (7 bases). This CDR3 is built from 14 residues. Trimming removed 1 base from V and 3 bases from J, with 10 bases in between. The germline V gene encodes CDR1 GTSNPN and CDR2 SVGIG (reference sequence). CDR3 sequence reads: CAWSEGEGYNEQFF. The CDR3 DNA sequence: TGTGCCTGGAGTGAGGGGGAGGGCTACAATGAGCAGTTCTTC. Full variable domain (remainder filled in from reference TRBV30 and TRBJ2-1): SQTIHQWPATLVQPVGSPLSLECTVEGTSNPNLYWYRQAAGRGLQLLFYSVGIGQISSEVPQNLSASRPQDRQFILSSKKLLLSDSGFYLCAWSEGEGYNEQFFGPGTRLTVL.

The CDR3 coding sequence is TGTGCCAGTAGTATCGGGGGGTCTAGCTCCTACAATGAGCAGTTCTTC. Its translation is CASSIGGSSSYNEQFF. The chain links TRBV19 to TRBJ2-1; 7 nucleotides align to TRBD2. The junction had 5 bases not matched to a gene; V was cut back by 3 bases and J by 0 bases. Germline V lookup: CDR1 LNHDA, CDR2 SQIVND (reference sequence). The CDR3 runs to 16 residues.

The chain couples TRBV28 to TRBJ1-5; 8 nucleotides align to TRBD1. J gave up 5 bases and V 5 bases, and 11 bases lay outside the gene matches. Germline values: CDR1 MDHEN, CDR2 SYDVKM. The CDR3 consists of 16 residues. The DNA of the CDR3 is TGTGCCAGCAGTCCCATCAAGACAGGGGCGGATCAGCCCCAGCATTTT. This encodes CASSPIKTGADQPQHF.

This rearrangement joins TRBV28 to TRBJ2-7; 7 bases are a match to TRBD1. This CDR3 region has 14 residues. CDR1 and CDR2 (germline): MDHEN, SYDVKM. V gave up 5 bases and J gave up 5 bases; unmatched junction bases: 9. The CDR3 DNA reads TGTGCCAGCAGTCCGACAGGGAGTCGCCACGAGCAGTACTTC. Protein: CASSPTGSRHEQYF. The full variable domain, rest sourced from reference TRBV28 and TRBJ2-7, is DVKVTQSSRYLVKRTGEKVFLECVQDMDHENMFWYRQDPGLGLRLIYFSYDVKMKEKGDIPEGYSVSREKKERFSLILESASTNQTSMYLCASSPTGSRHEQYFGPGTRLTVT.

The rearrangement uses TRBV19 and TRBJ1-1; no clear D gene. This CDR3 contains 13 residues. V was clipped by 1 base and J by 4 bases, with 7 bases between them. Germline V gene lookup returns CDR1 LNHDA and CDR2 SQIVND (reference sequence). CDR3 loop: CASSIGHGTEAFF. DNA for the CDR3: TGTGCCAGTAGTATAGGACATGGCACTGAAGCTTTCTTT.

This chain links TRBV30 with TRBJ2-7; D is possibly TRBD2 (7 bases). V was clipped by 3 bases and J by 0 bases, with 15 bases between them. Germline-derived CDR1 and CDR2 are GTSNPN and SVGIG (reference sequence). This CDR3 region has 15 residues. The CDR3 nucleotides read TGTGCCTGGAGGATGACAGGCGGGAGCTCCTACGAGCAGTACTTC. Its translation is CAWRMTGGSSYEQYF.

V is TRBV28 and J is TRBJ2-2; 11 positions match TRBD1. J was trimmed by 7 bases and V by 7 bases; bases with no gene match: 14. The CDR3 runs 17 residues. Looked up from germline, CDR1 is MDHEN and CDR2 is SYDVKM. The CDR3 protein is CASIGALGQGGVGELFF. CDR3 sequence (DNA): TGTGCCAGCATCGGGGCGCTGGGACAGGGGGGGGTCGGGGAGCTGTTTTTT.

The J gene is TRBJ2-1, the V gene TRBV11-2; 8 positions match TRBD2. Germline-derived CDR1 and CDR2 are SGHAT and FQNNGV. V shed 3 bases and J 9 bases; nucleotides not matched to a gene: 7. This CDR3 spans 14 amino acids. The CDR3 DNA reads TGTGCCAGCAGCTTTAGCGGGATAATTGCTGAGCAGTTCTTC. Translation gives CASSFSGIIAEQFF.

The chain is built from TRBV2 and TRBJ1-1; TRBD1 is a possible D gene (5 bases). Trimming pared 10 bases from V and 0 bases from J, leaving 12 bases between. The CDR3 covers 13 residues. In germline, CDR1 is SNHLY, CDR2 FYNNEI. The CDR3 DNA reads as TGTGCCACCCAGGCAGGGTTGAACACTGAAGCTTTCTTT. This gives the protein CATQAGLNTEAFF.

This clone has just one count. The chain has TRBV10-3 and TRBJ2-7, with TRBD2 matching 7 bases. Germline V gene data show CDR1 as ENHRY and CDR2 as SYGVKD. The CDR3 extends over 13 amino acids. Germline trimming cut 5 bases from V and 2 bases from J; bases unmatched to any gene: 3. CDR3: CAISWDYTYEQYF. In DNA form, the CDR3 reads TGTGCCATCAGTTGGGACTATACCTACGAGCAGTACTTC.

The chain is built from TRBV19 and TRBJ2-5, with a tentative D call TRBD1 (5 bases). The CDR3 is made up of 13 amino acids. Germline loops: CDR1 LNHDA, CDR2 SQIVND (reference sequence). Deletions cut 9 bases from V and 2 bases from J, with 13 bases between. The CDR3 nucleotides are TGTGCCAGCCGAACAACAGGACAAGAGACCCAGTACTTC. Protein product: CASRTTGQETQYF.

The chain carries TRBV19 and TRBJ2-2; maybe TRBD2 (5 bases). The CDR3 covers 17 residues. The V gene's germline CDR1 is LNHDA and CDR2 SQIVND (reference sequence). V lost 7 bases, J lost 6 bases, and 24 bases lay in between. The CDR3 reads CASMALRTSAEAGELFF. The CDR3 DNA is TGTGCCAGTATGGCCCTCAGGACGAGCGCGGAGGCCGGGGAGCTGTTTTTT. The whole variable domain, remainder taken from reference TRBV19 and TRBJ2-2, is DGGITQSPKYLFRKEGQNVTLSCEQNLNHDAMYWYRQDPGQGLRLIYYSQIVNDFQKGDIAEGYSVSREKKESFPLTVTSAQKNPTAFYLCASMALRTSAEAGELFFGEGSRLTVL.

J is TRBJ2-1 and V is TRBV10-3; 10 positions agree with TRBD2. With 7 bases clipped from V and 0 bases from J, the junction kept 12 bases outside the gene matches. CDR3 length: 18 residues. Germline values: CDR1 ENHRY, CDR2 SYGVKD. The CDR3, as DNA: TGTGCCATCACCAGGGGGGTGGTAGCGGGAGGCTCCTACAATGAGCAGTTCTTC. Residues: CAITRGVVAGGSYNEQFF.

J is TRBJ1-5 and V is TRBV9; tentatively, D is TRBD1 (6 bases). Trimming left V 0 bases short and J 6 bases short, with 13 bases between. The CDR3 totals 15 residues. CDR1 SGDLS and CDR2 YYNGEE come from the germline V gene. The CDR3 DNA is TGTGCCAGCAGCGTAGGCCCAGGGGTCGGTCAGCCCCAGCATTTT. Protein sequence: CASSVGPGVGQPQHF.

The chain links TRBV19 to TRBJ2-7; 9 positions match TRBD1. J was trimmed by 6 bases and V by 5 bases; bases with no gene match: 11. Germline CDR1 is LNHDA and CDR2 is SQIVND (reference sequence). The CDR3 covers 15 residues. The CDR3 loop is CASSPRGDRDFEQYF. The CDR3 nucleotides read TGTGCCAGTAGTCCGAGGGGGGACAGGGATTTCGAGCAGTACTTC. Based on the CDR3 plus reference TRBV19 and TRBJ2-7, the full variable domain is DGGITQSPKYLFRKEGQNVTLSCEQNLNHDAMYWYRQDPGQGLRLIYYSQIVNDFQKGDIAEGYSVSREKKESFPLTVTSAQKNPTAFYLCASSPRGDRDFEQYFGPGTRLTVT.

The chain joins TRBV28 to TRBJ2-7; TRBD2 matches 8 bases. The V gene end was trimmed by 6 bases and the J gene end by 4 bases; junction bases not matched to a gene: 17. The CDR3 runs 17 residues. Germline loops: CDR1 MDHEN, CDR2 SYDVKM. The CDR3 here is CASSYPRIAGLGYEQYF. For the CDR3, the DNA is TGTGCCAGCAGCTACCCCCGAATAGCGGGACTGGGTTACGAGCAGTACTTC.

The chain is built from TRBV9 and TRBJ2-1, with TRBD1 matching 8 bases. Per the germline V gene, CDR1 is SGDLS and CDR2 is YYNGEE. The V segment lost 0 bases and the J segment 10 bases; nucleotides outside the gene matches: 3. CDR3 length: 13 amino acids. Here the CDR3 reads CASSVGTGREQFF. Written as DNA, the CDR3 is TGTGCCAGCAGCGTAGGGACAGGGCGCGAGCAGTTCTTC.

This sequence joins TRBV18 and TRBJ2-7; 8 nucleotides line up with TRBD1. The CDR3 extends over 12 amino acids. V shed 5 bases, J shed 7 bases, and the junction held 4 bases outside the gene matches. Germline V gene sequence: CDR1 KGHSH, CDR2 LQKENI. CDR3 protein: CASSRQGREQYF. DNA for the CDR3: TGTGCCAGCTCAAGACAGGGGCGAGAGCAGTACTTC.

This clone was observed a handful of times. The chain employs TRBV4-2 and TRBJ1-5, with D hard to call. This CDR3 contains 9 residues. The germline V gene encodes CDR1 LGHNA and CDR2 YNFKEQ. Trimming took 11 bases from V and 4 from J, leaving 3 bases between them. The CDR3 DNA is TGTGCCCCTAATCAGCCCCAGCATTTT. It specifies CAPNQPQHF.

This clone has a single count. The chain joins TRBV29-1 to TRBJ1-3, with a tentative D call TRBD1 (6 bases). The CDR3 consists of 14 residues. Germline CDR1 is SQVTM and CDR2 is ANQGSEA. Trimming removed 0 bases from V and 3 bases from J, with 9 bases in between. The CDR3 nucleotides read TGCAGCGTTGAAGATGGACAGCGTGGAAACACCATATATTTT. It encodes CSVEDGQRGNTIYF.

The chain combines TRBV6-5 with TRBJ1-1; no definite D call. Trimming removed 7 bases at V and 8 bases at J, with 14 bases between. The germline gives CDR1 MNHEY, CDR2 SVGAGI. The length of the CDR3 is 12 residues. CDR3 in amino acids: CASKKPTGEAFF. The CDR3 DNA is TGTGCCAGCAAGAAACCGACGGGGGAAGCTTTCTTT.

The genes are TRBV19 and TRBJ1-5; D not certain. Germline values: CDR1 LNHDA, CDR2 SQIVND (reference sequence). V lost 5 bases and J 5 bases, leaving 7 bases between the germline ends. The CDR3 runs 12 residues. The CDR3: CASSLDYQPQHF. CDR3 DNA sequence: TGTGCCAGTAGTCTGGACTATCAGCCCCAGCATTTT.

The chain combines TRBV11-1 with TRBJ2-7; the D gene is possibly TRBD2 (6 bases). Trimming pared 5 bases from V and 2 bases from J, leaving 19 bases between. The germline gives CDR1 SGHAT, CDR2 FQDESV (reference sequence). This CDR3 comprises 16 residues. The CDR3 DNA reads as TGTGCCAGCAGCCCGACCCGTAGCGGAAGGACCTACGAGCAGTACTTC. As protein: CASSPTRSGRTYEQYF.